What follows are 12 T cell receptor beta chains derived from one specimen sequenced in a study of blood T cell repertoires in COVID-19. TCRdb keeps only in-frame clones here, not all; method: immunoSEQ multiplex PCR. Here the sample spans about 300,000 clones, approximately 84% being singletons. The sequencing input was PBMCs or T cells enriched from blood (not recorded which). Receptors were obtained from a woman younger than 30 who had recovered from COVID-19.

This clone was counted a single time. The chain couples TRBV1 to TRBJ1-1. TRBV1 is labeled a pseudogene. The CDR3 contains 11 residues. CDR3 DNA: TGCACCAGCAGCCCGAGTAATGAAGCTTTCTTT. Amino acids: CTSSPSNEAFF.

The rearrangement joins TRBV5-1 to TRBJ2-3; 13 bases match TRBD2. The CDR3 length is 16 residues. Germline CDR1 and CDR2: SGHRS and YFSETQ. The V gene end was trimmed by 2 bases and the J gene end by 6 bases; junction bases not matched to a gene: 6. The CDR3 nucleotides read TGCGCCAGCAGCTTCGTACTAGCGGGAGGGACCGATACGCAGTATTTT. Its translation: CASSFVLAGGTDTQYF.

On this clone itself: The sample holds other DNA sequences that translate to the same CDR3. The chain links TRBV5-1 to TRBJ1-4; unclear D gene. V lost 1 base and J 3 bases, leaving 7 bases between the germline ends. Germline CDR1 is SGHRS and CDR2 is YFSETQ. The CDR3 has 14 residues. The CDR3 DNA reads TGCGCCAGCAGCTTGACCGGGGCTAATGAAAAACTGTTTTTT. Translating gives CASSLTGANEKLFF.

V gene TRBV7-9 combines with J gene TRBJ1-1, with D perhaps matching TRBD1 (5 bases). Germline CDR1 and CDR2: SEHNR and FQNEAQ (reference sequence). Trimming shortened V by 3 bases and J by 7 bases, and 15 bases separated the two germline ends. The CDR3 runs 14 residues. CDR3 loop: CASSFGGGPGEAFF. The DNA of the CDR3 is TGTGCCAGCAGCTTCGGGGGAGGGCCTGGTGAAGCTTTCTTT.

J is TRBJ1-2 and V is TRBV7-9; 8 bases map to TRBD1. There are 13 residues in the CDR3. The V segment lost 5 bases and the J segment 8 bases; nucleotides outside the gene matches: 7. Germline V gives CDR1 SEHNR, CDR2 FQNEAQ (reference sequence). CDR3 coding DNA: TGTGCCAGCAGCGGACAGGGAACGGACGGCTACACCTTC. The encoded protein is CASSGQGTDGYTF. The variable domain in full, with the rest retrieved from reference TRBV7-9 and TRBJ1-2, is DTGVSQNPRHKITKRGQNVTFRCDPISEHNRLYWYRQTLGQGPEFLTYFQNEAQLEKSRLLSDRFSAERPKGSFSTLEIQRTEQGDSAMYLCASSGQGTDGYTFGSGTRLTVV.

Only one count was recorded for this clone. V and J are TRBV2 and TRBJ2-7, with D possibly being TRBD1 (6 bases). The CDR3 contains 13 residues. V was clipped by 5 bases and J by 7 bases, with 15 bases between them. Looked up from germline, CDR1 is SNHLY and CDR2 is FYNNEI. The DNA for the CDR3 is TGTGCCAGCAGTTCCTCAGGGGAATGGGAGCAGTACTTC. Translated: CASSSSGEWEQYF.

This chain's CDR3 is CASSQGPGGAEAFF. DNA for the CDR3: TGTGCCAGCAGCCAAGGGCCGGGCGGGGCTGAAGCTTTCTTT. The rearrangement joins TRBV3-1 (or the pseudogene TRBV3-2) to TRBJ1-1; D remains unclear. Per the germline V gene, CDR1 is LGHDT and CDR2 is YNNKEL (reference sequence). The V and J ends lost 1 base and 6 bases respectively, with 12 bases between them. This CDR3 has 14 amino acids.

The rearrangement links TRBV28 to TRBJ1-3; D is uncertain. Germline values: CDR1 MDHEN, CDR2 SYDVKM. V lost 3 bases and J 0 bases, leaving 12 bases between the germline ends. There are 16 residues in the CDR3. CDR3 sequence: CASSFLEGNSGNTIYF. The CDR3 DNA reads TGTGCCAGCAGTTTTTTGGAGGGAAACTCTGGAAACACCATATATTTT.

The chain recombines TRBV11-1 with TRBJ1-6; possible D gene TRBD1, 6 bases. The CDR3 spans 14 residues. V dropped 5 bases and J dropped 8 bases, with 13 bases sitting between them. CDR1 SGHAT and CDR2 FQDESV come from the germline V gene (reference sequence). The CDR3 here is CASSRSQGDSPLHF. The CDR3 DNA reads as TGTGCCAGCAGCCGATCACAGGGCGATTCACCCCTCCACTTT.

The chain is built from TRBV5-4 and TRBJ1-1; D might be TRBD1 (5 bases). V dropped 2 bases and J dropped 3 bases, with 8 bases sitting between them. The CDR3 length is 13 residues. Germline V gene data show CDR1 as SGHNT and CDR2 as YYREEE (reference sequence). CDR3: CASSFRVDTEAFF. The DNA of the CDR3 is TGTGCCAGCAGCTTCAGGGTTGACACTGAAGCTTTCTTT.

The table lists this clone with a count of one. This rearrangement joins TRBV6-6 to TRBJ2-6; D unresolved. The CDR3 runs to 15 residues. Germline V gene data show CDR1 as MNHNY and CDR2 as SVGAGI (reference sequence). Trimming pared 7 bases from V and 0 bases from J, leaving 10 bases between. In DNA form, the CDR3 reads TGTGCCAGCATTACAATGGCCTCTGGGGCCAACGTCCTGACTTTC. Its protein product is CASITMASGANVLTF.

The rearrangement links TRBV19 to TRBJ1-1, with 7 bases that match TRBD1. CDR1 and CDR2 from the germline V gene are LNHDA and SQIVND (reference sequence). With V trimmed by 5 bases and J by 7 bases, 10 bases remained unmatched. This CDR3 has 14 amino acids. CDR3 sequence (DNA): TGTGCCAGTAGTTCAGCCGGGACAGTTGATGAAGCTTTCTTT. It is translated as CASSSAGTVDEAFF.